Here is one T cell receptor (beta chain) with its context. The sample comes from a study of blood T cell repertoires in COVID-19. Study-wide background: In each case, the material was cDNA or gDNA derived from T cells, B-cell-depleted T cells, or PBMCs.

Per the study methods: Using reference gene primer amplification, nucleated cell counts were estimated. The table came from immunoSEQ multiplex PCR; TCRdb's copy has only in-frame clones and leaves some out. V, J and clone size derive from that table, while D and trimming were established from the DNA sequence. The repertoire includes over 200,000 clones, 85% to 90% of them detected once, and about 16% sits in the top ten. In assigning cohorts, the study relied on participant-reported clinical history. Recovered status applied to Cohort 3 donors who had two consecutive negative PCRs. It also applied to those with clearance or with symptom resolution. Germline values: CDR1 KGHSH, CDR2 LQKENI. With 2 bases clipped from V and 8 bases from J, the junction kept 13 bases outside the gene matches. The CDR3 is 16 amino acids.

The source of this sequence is a man younger than 35 who had recovered from COVID-19. The genes are TRBV18 and TRBJ1-2, with 8 bases matching TRBD1. Sequenced: PBMCs or T cells enriched from blood (not recorded which). The CDR3 region has the DNA TGTGCCAGCTCACCAGGCCATGGGACAGGAGCGGGAGGCTACACCTTC. Its translation: CASSPGHGTGAGGYTF.